This T cell receptor (beta chain) was captured by sequencing in a study of cytotoxic CD8 clonotypes in ibrutinib-treated CLL (dated by TCRdb to the early 2020s). In terms of the full investigation: In this cohort, around 14 patients were treatment-naive and about a dozen were relapsed/refractory, while some 18 had unmutated IGHV. Partial responses were observed in roughly 24 patients and complete responses in 2; after a median follow-up of around 68 months, remission was maintained in around 14 patients and progression was observed in 12. Longitudinal samples were available for about 30% of the 86 trial participants. Every sample from remission and from progressive disease was obtained while the patients were still on ibrutinib. On average, each sample had approximately 250,000 productive templates and roughly 95,000 productive rearrangements. Response samples were taken after a median of 12 months on treatment, ranging from about 6 to 40 months. Cryopreserved peripheral blood mononuclear cells were collected at three points: before therapy, at response, and at either sustained remission or disease progression.

The full study reports these points: Public clonotypes were found to be uncommon and were observed to contract or remain stable during treatment; the increase in clonality was shown to reflect expansion of private clonotypes at ibrutinib response. Lymph node repertoires were not examined, and the timing of sampling was not matched between patients in sustained remission and those whose disease progressed. At ibrutinib response clonality went up, during sustained remission it held steady, and at progression it dropped back toward baseline. Baseline clonality exceeded that of age-matched healthy donors and correlated strongly with circulating CD8+ T-cell counts.

For TCR beta library preparation, approximately 2 micrograms of genomic DNA were extracted from the cryopreserved PBMCs. Longitudinal blood samples from CLL patients receiving ibrutinib monotherapy were subjected to high-throughput TCR beta sequencing. The patients took part in an open-label, single-center phase 2 trial of ibrutinib monotherapy. About this clone itself: Which antigen it targets is not known. Nothing much larger sits one base from this clone, and base qualities are not available.

The CDR1 and CDR2 encoded by the germline V gene (reference sequence) are SEHNR and FQNEAQ. The germline ends are 11 bases apart after V is trimmed by 5 bases and J by 3 bases. The CDR3, cysteine through phenylalanine, is 15 amino acids long. The kept DNA is CDR3 alone, 45 bases in frame from the first base. Each clonotype received, on average, 10x coverage in deep resolution sequencing performed on a MiSeq, where the target depth lay between 1 in 1 million and 1 in 200,000 T cells. The immunoSEQ hsTCRB Kit was used to generate TCR beta libraries. As for how the authors treated the data: The data were analyzed with ImmunoSEQ Analyzer and ImmunoSEQ Data Assistant, and V, D and J gene assignments followed IMGT definitions. Clonality, with values ranging from 0 to 1, was calculated as one minus the normalized Shannon entropy of productive rearrangement frequencies. Only overrepresented clonotypes making up at least 0.05% of the repertoire of each patient were included in the public clonotype analysis. Around 12 age-matched healthy donor repertoires from immuneACCESS were used as controls for clonality. TCRdb limited this immuneACCESS table to in-frame rearrangements with V and J called. A share of clones is missing; checked studies link under half to unresolved V genes, and the rest is unexplained. Clonal size and the V and J genes are those of that table, whereas D and trimming came from the DNA. For this sample the table gives about 15,000 clones, of which roughly 50% were detected only once. Clones ranked in the top ten supply under 35% of the sample.

The sequence is built from TRBV7-9 and TRBJ1-6; no D gene can be assigned with confidence. The receptor's source is a human donor with chronic lymphocytic leukemia. The sample was PBMCs, taken at an approximately 22-month disease-progression time point, from a patient treated with ibrutinib. The CDR3 has the sequence CASSHPLGYNSPLHF. The base sequence is TGTGCCAGCAGCCACCCGCTGGGCTATAATTCACCCCTCCACTTT. Full variable domain (CDR3 extended with the reference TRBV7-9 and TRBJ1-6 proteins): DTGVSQNPRHKITKRGQNVTFRCDPISEHNRLYWYRQTLGQGPEFLTYFQNEAQLEKSRLLSDRFSAERPKGSFSTLEIQRTEQGDSAMYLCASSHPLGYNSPLHFGNGTRLTVT.